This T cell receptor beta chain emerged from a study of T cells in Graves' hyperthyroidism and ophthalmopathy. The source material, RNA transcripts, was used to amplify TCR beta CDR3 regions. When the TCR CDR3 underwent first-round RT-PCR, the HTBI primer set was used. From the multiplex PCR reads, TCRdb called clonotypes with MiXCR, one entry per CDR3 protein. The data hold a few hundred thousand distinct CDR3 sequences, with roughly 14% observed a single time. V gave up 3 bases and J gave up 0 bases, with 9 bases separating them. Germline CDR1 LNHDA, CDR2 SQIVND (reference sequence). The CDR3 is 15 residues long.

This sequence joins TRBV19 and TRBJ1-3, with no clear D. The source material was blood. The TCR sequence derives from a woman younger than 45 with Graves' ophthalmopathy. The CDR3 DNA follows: TGTGCCAGTAGTATTTATCGGAGCTCTGGAAACACCATATATTTT. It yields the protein CASSIYRSSGNTIYF.